The 12 T cell receptor beta chains below come from one sample, sequenced in a study of blood T cells in healthy people across ages (dated by TCRdb to between 2014 and 2017). Library prep was done by 5' RACE. The instrument was an Illumina HiSeq 2500. A second PCR of roughly 7 to 11 cycles was performed with a sample-barcoded 5' primer and a J-beta primer mix. Clones were called with MiXCR by TCRdb after fastp trimmed the public reads at Q25, and only in-frame beta chains were retained. Duplicate CDR3 protein sequences are folded into a single record with the most common DNA and genes. This sample has roughly 1,300,000 distinct CDR3 sequences in its table, and roughly 60% of those were observed once. Over 5.5% of the sample belongs to the ten largest clones. The sample taken for sequencing was blood. These receptors all come from a man between 18 and 29 years old in good health.

This chain connects TRBV20-1 to TRBJ2-7; D gene uncertain. CDR1 is DFQATT, CDR2 SNEGSKA, per germline (reference sequence). V was clipped by 8 bases and J by 4 bases, with 15 bases between them. This CDR3 has 12 amino acids. CDR3 loop: CSTNPILYEQYF. CDR3 DNA: TGCAGTACGAACCCTATACTGTACGAGCAGTACTTC.

V is TRBV6-6 and J is TRBJ2-4; 8 bases map to TRBD1. The better agreement between TRBJ2-7 and the DNA end casts doubt on the J call. Germline V gene sequence: CDR1 MNHNY, CDR2 SVGAGI (reference sequence). This CDR3 has 14 amino acids. CDR3: CASRRDRTDYEQYF. For the CDR3, the DNA is TGTGCCAGCAGAAGGGACAGGACGGACTACGAGCAGTACTTC.

V gene TRBV5-1 combines with J gene TRBJ2-1; 10 bases line up with TRBD1. The CDR3 contains 16 residues. The trim removed 0 bases at V and 5 bases at J, leaving 5 bases unmatched. Germline CDR1 SGHRS, CDR2 YFSETQ. The CDR3 sequence: CASSLETGGFNNEQFF. The CDR3 DNA is TGCGCCAGCAGCTTGGAGACAGGGGGCTTCAACAATGAGCAGTTCTTC.

The gene calls are TRBV6-6 and TRBJ2-5, with D possibly matching TRBD1 (5 bases). Judging by the DNA end, TRBJ2-7 fits better; the J call may be wrong. The CDR3 runs 15 residues. Germline-derived CDR1 and CDR2 are MNHNY and SVGAGI (reference sequence). The DNA for the CDR3 is TGTGCCAGCAGTTATAATAGGGGTTTTACCTACGAGCAGTACTTC. Translation: CASSYNRGFTYEQYF.

The chain employs TRBV5-1 and TRBJ2-5; 7 bases are shared with TRBD1. V lost 3 bases and J lost 4; bases outside the gene matches: 6. Germline V lookup: CDR1 SGHRS, CDR2 YFSETQ. The length of the CDR3 is 14 residues. CDR3 DNA: TGCGCCAGCAGCTCCGACAGGGTTGTAGAGACCCAGTACTTC. Translated, it gives CASSSDRVVETQYF. Supplemented by reference TRBV5-1 and TRBJ2-5, the full variable domain reads KAGVTQTPRYLIKTRGQQVTLSCSPISGHRSVSWYQQTPGQGLQFLFEYFSETQRNKGNFPGRFSGRQFSNSRSEMNVSTLELGDSALYLCASSSDRVVETQYFGPGTRLLVL.

This chain uses TRBV12-3 or TRBV12-4 with TRBJ2-7, with TRBD2 matching 7 bases. This CDR3 comprises 13 residues. J gave up 5 bases and V 5 bases, and 6 bases lay outside the gene matches. The CDR3 DNA is TGTGCCAGCAGTCCGACCGGGACTAACGAGCAGTACTTC. Its protein product is CASSPTGTNEQYF.

The V gene is TRBV28, the J gene TRBJ1-2; 7 bases fit TRBD1. The CDR3 totals 16 residues. J gave up 5 bases and V 6 bases, and 15 bases lay outside the gene matches. Germline V CDR1 and CDR2: MDHEN, SYDVKM. For the CDR3, the DNA is TGTGCCAGCAGCACTTATATGACAGGGACGGTATATGGCTACACCTTC. Translation gives CASSTYMTGTVYGYTF.

This rearrangement joins TRBV7-9 to TRBJ2-1; D unclear. This CDR3 is 14 amino acids long. Deletions cut 7 bases from V and 0 bases from J, with 10 bases between. CDR1 SEHNR and CDR2 FQNEAQ come from the germline V gene (reference sequence). CDR3 sequence (DNA): TGTGCCAGCATATTGGGCCCCTCCTACAATGAGCAGTTCTTC. It is translated as CASILGPSYNEQFF.

This clonotype has only a few counts. The gene calls are TRBV5-1 and TRBJ1-1; tentatively, D is TRBD1 (6 bases). CDR3 length: 16 amino acids. Germline values: CDR1 SGHRS, CDR2 YFSETQ. V lost 4 bases, J lost 4 bases, and 20 bases lay in between. DNA of the CDR3: TGCGCCAGCAGCCCTTGGGGGGGCATATCGAGCACTGAAGCTTTCTTT. The encoded protein is CASSPWGGISSTEAFF.

This chain uses TRBV11-3 with TRBJ2-1; 7 bases line up with TRBD2. The V and J ends lost 5 bases and 7 bases, in that order; junction bases with no gene match: 5. Looked up from germline, CDR1 is SGHNT and CDR2 is YENEEA. The CDR3 totals 13 residues. CDR3 in amino acids: CASSELAKNEQFF. The CDR3 nucleotides read TGTGCCAGCAGCGAACTAGCGAAGAATGAGCAGTTCTTC. Complete variable domain (other parts from reference TRBV11-3 and TRBJ2-1): EAGVVQSPRYKIIEKKQPVAFWCNPISGHNTLYWYLQNLGQGPELLIRYENEEAVDDSQLPKDRFSAERLKGVDSTLKIQPAELGDSAVYLCASSELAKNEQFFGPGTRLTVL.

The chain couples TRBV5-1 to TRBJ2-1, with 10 positions matching TRBD2. From germline, CDR1 is SGHRS and CDR2 YFSETQ. The CDR3 has 16 amino acids. V was clipped by 2 bases and J by 7 bases; unmatched bases: 9. CDR3 bases: TGCGCCAGCAGCTTAGGACTAGCGGCCCGGAGGAATGAGCAGTTCTTC. It is translated as CASSLGLAARRNEQFF.

A few counts support this clonotype. The chain links TRBV12-3 or TRBV12-4 to TRBJ1-2; D is undetermined. The ends were cut back, 6 bases at V and 6 bases at J, with 20 bases in the middle. The CDR3 consists of 15 residues. In DNA form, the CDR3 reads TGTGCCAGCAGCTTTCTCCCGAGAGAGCGTCATGGCTACACCTTC. This sequence encodes CASSFLPRERHGYTF.